The present T cell receptor (beta chain) was sequenced within a study of blood T cell repertoires in COVID-19. The wider study: COVID-19 samples from acute and convalescent phases originated in the United States, Italy and Spain. PBMCs, B-cell-depleted T cells, or T cells were the source of the cDNA or gDNA that made up the material.

In the authors' methods: Estimation of nucleated cell counts was performed using reference gene primer amplification. The method was immunoSEQ multiplex PCR; TCRdb's version includes in-frame clones alone and lacks a portion of them. V and J calls and clone size are those listed in that table; D and trimming were worked out from the DNA. The sample lists about 230,000 clones, roughly 90% occurring once. Unmatched junction bases numbered 5, after V lost 3 bases and J lost 4 bases. The germline V gene encodes CDR1 LGHNA and CDR2 YSLEER. CDR3 length equals 15 residues. The source material was peripheral blood. The clonotype was recovered from a woman aged 55-75 years with acute or convalescent COVID-19. The chain has TRBV4-3 and TRBJ2-2; 7 bases fit TRBD1. The DNA of the CDR3 is TGCGCCAGCAGCCAGGAACCAGGGGGCACCGGGGAGCTGTTTTTT. This sequence encodes CASSQEPGGTGELFF.